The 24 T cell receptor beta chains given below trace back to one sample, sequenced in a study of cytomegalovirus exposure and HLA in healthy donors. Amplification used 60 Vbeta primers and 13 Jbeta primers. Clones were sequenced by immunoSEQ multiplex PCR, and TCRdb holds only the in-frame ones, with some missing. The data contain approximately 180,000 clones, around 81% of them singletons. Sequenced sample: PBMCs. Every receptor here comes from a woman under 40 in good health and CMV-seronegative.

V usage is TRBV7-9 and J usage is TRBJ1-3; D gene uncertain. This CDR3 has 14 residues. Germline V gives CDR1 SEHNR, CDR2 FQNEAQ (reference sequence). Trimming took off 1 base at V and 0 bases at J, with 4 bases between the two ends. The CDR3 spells CASSLGNSGNTIYF. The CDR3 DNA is TGTGCCAGCAGCTTAGGTAACTCTGGAAACACCATATATTTT.

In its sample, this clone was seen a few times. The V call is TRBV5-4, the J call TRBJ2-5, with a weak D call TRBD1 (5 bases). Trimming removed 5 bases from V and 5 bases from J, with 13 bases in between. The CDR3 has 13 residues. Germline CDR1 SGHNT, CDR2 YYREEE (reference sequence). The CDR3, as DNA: TGTGCCAGCAGGGGCAGGGTTGCGGAGACCCAGTACTTC. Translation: CASRGRVAETQYF.

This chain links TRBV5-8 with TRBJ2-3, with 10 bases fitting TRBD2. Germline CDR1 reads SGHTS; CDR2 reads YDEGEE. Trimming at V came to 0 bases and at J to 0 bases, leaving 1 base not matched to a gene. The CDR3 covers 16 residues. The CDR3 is CASSLASGSSTDTQYF. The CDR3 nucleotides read TGTGCCAGCAGCTTGGCTAGCGGGAGTAGCACAGATACGCAGTATTTT.

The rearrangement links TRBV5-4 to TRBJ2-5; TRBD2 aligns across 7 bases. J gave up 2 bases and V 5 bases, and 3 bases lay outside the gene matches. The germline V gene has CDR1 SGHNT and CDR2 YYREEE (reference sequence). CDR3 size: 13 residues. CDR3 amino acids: CASSWTSQETQYF. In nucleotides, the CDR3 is TGTGCCAGCAGTTGGACTAGTCAAGAGACCCAGTACTTC.

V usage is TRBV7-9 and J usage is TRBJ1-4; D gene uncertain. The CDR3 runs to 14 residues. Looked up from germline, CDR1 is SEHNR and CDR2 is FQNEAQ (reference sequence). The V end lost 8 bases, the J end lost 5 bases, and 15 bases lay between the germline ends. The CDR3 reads CASGVREVNEKLFF. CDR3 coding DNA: TGTGCCAGCGGGGTGAGGGAGGTGAATGAAAAACTGTTTTTT. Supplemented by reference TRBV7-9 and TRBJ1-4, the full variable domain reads DTGVSQNPRHKITKRGQNVTFRCDPISEHNRLYWYRQTLGQGPEFLTYFQNEAQLEKSRLLSDRFSAERPKGSFSTLEIQRTEQGDSAMYLCASGVREVNEKLFFGSGTQLSVL.

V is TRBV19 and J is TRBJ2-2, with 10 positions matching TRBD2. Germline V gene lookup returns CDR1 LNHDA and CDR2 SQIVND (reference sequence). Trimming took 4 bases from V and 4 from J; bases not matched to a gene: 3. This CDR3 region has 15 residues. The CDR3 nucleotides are TGTGCCAGTAGTAGGGTAGCGGGGGGCACCGGGGAGCTGTTTTTT. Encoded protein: CASSRVAGGTGELFF.

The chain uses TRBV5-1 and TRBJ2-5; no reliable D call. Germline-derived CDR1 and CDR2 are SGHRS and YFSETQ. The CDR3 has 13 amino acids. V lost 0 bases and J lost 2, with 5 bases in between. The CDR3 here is CASSLVPQETQYF. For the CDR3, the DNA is TGCGCCAGCAGCTTGGTTCCTCAAGAGACCCAGTACTTC.

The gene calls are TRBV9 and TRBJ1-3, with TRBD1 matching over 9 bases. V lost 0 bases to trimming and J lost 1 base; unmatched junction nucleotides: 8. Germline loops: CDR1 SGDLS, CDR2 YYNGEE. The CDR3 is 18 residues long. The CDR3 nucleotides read TGTGCCAGCAGCGTAGGATCGGGACAGGGTGTATCTGGAAACACCATATATTTT. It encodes CASSVGSGQGVSGNTIYF.

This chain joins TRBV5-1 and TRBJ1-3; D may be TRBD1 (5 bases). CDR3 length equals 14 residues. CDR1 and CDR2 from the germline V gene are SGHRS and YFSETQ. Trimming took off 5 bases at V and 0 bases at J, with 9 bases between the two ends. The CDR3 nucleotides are TGCGCCAGCAGTCCGACAGCCTCTGGAAACACCATATATTTT. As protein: CASSPTASGNTIYF.

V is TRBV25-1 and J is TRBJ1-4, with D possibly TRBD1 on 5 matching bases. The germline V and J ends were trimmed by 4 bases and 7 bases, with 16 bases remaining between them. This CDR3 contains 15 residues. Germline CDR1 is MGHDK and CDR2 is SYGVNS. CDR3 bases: TGTGCCAGCAGTGTCACTGCGGGGGGGGGTGAAAAACTGTTTTTT. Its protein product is CASSVTAGGGEKLFF.

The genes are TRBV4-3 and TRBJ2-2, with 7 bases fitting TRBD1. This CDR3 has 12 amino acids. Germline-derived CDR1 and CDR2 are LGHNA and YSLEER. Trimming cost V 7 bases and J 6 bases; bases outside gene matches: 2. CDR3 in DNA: TGCGCCAGCACCGACAGGGCCGGGGAGCTGTTTTTT. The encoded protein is CASTDRAGELFF.

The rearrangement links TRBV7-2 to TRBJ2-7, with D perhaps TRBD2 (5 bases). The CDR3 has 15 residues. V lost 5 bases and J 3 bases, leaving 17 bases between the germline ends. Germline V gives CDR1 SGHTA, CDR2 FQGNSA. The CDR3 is CASSPQSGGSYEQYF. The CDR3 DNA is TGTGCCAGCAGCCCCCAAAGCGGTGGCAGCTACGAGCAGTACTTC. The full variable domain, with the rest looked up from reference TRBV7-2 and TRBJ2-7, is GAGVSQSPSNKVTEKGKDVELRCDPISGHTALYWYRQSLGQGLEFLIYFQGNSAPDKSGLPSDRFSAERTGGSVSTLTIQRTQQEDSAVYLCASSPQSGGSYEQYFGPGTRLTVT.

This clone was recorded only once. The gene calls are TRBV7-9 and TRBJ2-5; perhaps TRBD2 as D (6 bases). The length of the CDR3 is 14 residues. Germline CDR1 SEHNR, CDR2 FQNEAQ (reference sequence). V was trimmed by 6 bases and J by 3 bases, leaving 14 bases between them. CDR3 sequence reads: CASRLPGLEETQYF. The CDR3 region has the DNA TGTGCCAGCAGACTACCGGGACTTGAAGAGACCCAGTACTTC.

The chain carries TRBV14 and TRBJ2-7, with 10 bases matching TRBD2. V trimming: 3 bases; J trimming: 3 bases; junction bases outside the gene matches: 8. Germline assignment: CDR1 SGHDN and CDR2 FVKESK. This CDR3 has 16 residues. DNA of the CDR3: TGTGCCAGCAGCCATCCCGGACTAGCGGACAACTACGAGCAGTACTTC. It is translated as CASSHPGLADNYEQYF.

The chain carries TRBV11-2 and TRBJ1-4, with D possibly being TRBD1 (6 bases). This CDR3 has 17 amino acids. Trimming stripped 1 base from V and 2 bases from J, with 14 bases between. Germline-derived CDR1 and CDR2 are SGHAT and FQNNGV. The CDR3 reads CASSLAGAVWTNEKLFF. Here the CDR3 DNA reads TGTGCCAGCAGCTTAGCAGGGGCGGTGTGGACTAATGAAAAACTGTTTTTT.

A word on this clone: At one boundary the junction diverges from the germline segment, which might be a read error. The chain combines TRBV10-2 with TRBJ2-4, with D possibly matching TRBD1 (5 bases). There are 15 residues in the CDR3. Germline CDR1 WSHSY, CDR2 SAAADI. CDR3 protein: CASSEVVGAKNSQYF. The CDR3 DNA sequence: TGCGCCAGCAGTGAGGTCGTAGGGGCGAAAAACAGTCAGTACTTC.

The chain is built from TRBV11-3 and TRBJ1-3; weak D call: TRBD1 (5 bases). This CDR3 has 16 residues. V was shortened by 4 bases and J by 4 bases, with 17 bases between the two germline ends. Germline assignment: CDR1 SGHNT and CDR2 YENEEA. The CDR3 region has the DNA TGTGCCAGCAGCTGGGAGTGGAGGGGAAGCGGAAACACCATATATTTT. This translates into CASSWEWRGSGNTIYF.

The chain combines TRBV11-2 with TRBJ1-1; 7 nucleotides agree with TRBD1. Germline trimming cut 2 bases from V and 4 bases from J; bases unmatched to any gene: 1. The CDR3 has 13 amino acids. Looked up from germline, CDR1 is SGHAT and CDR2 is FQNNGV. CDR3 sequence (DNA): TGTGCCAGCAGCTTAAACAGGGGCACTGAAGCTTTCTTT. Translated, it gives CASSLNRGTEAFF.

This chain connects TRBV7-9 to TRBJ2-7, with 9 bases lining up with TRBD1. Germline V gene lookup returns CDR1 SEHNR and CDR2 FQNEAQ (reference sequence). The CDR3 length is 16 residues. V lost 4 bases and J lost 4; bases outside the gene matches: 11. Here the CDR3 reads CASSSRGWTGEYEQYF. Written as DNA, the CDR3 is TGTGCCAGCAGCTCCCGCGGTTGGACAGGGGAATACGAGCAGTACTTC.

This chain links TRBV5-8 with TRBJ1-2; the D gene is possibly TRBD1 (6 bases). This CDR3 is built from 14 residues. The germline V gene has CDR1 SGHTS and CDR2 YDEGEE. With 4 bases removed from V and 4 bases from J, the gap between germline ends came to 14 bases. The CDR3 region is CASSEMTGPYGYTF. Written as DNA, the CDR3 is TGTGCCAGCAGCGAAATGACAGGTCCCTATGGCTACACCTTC.

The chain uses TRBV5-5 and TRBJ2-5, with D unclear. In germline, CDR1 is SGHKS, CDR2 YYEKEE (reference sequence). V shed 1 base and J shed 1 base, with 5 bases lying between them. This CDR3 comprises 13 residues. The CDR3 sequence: CASSLSIQETQYF. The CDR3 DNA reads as TGTGCCAGCAGCTTGTCAATCCAAGAGACCCAGTACTTC.

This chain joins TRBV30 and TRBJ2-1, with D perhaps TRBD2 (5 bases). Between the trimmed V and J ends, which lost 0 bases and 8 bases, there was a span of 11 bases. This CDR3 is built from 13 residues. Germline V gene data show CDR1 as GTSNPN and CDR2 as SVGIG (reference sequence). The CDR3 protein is CAWSVLVSDEQFF. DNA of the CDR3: TGTGCCTGGAGTGTACTAGTCTCCGATGAGCAGTTCTTC.

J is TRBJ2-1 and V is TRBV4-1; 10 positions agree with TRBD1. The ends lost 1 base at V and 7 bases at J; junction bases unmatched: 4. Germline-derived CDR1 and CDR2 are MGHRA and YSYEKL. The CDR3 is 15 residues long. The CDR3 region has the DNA TGCGCCAGCAGCCAAGGGGGACAGGGGAGGAATGAGCAGTTCTTC. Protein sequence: CASSQGGQGRNEQFF.

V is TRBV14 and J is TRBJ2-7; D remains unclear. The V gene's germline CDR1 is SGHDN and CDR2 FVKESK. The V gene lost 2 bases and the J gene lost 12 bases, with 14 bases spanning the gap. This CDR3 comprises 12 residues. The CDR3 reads CASSQPNGWLYF. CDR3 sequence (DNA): TGTGCCAGCAGCCAACCCAATGGCTGGTTGTACTTC. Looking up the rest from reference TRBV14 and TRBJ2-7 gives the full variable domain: EAGVTQFPSHSVIEKGQTVTLRCDPISGHDNLYWYRRVMGKEIKFLLHFVKESKQDESGMPNNRFLAERTGGTYSTLKVQPAELEDSGVYFCASSQPNGWLYFGPGTRLTVT.